This T cell receptor (beta chain) was captured by sequencing in a study of blood T cell repertoires in COVID-19. Authors' processing steps: Amplifying reference gene primers gave estimates of nucleated cell counts. Sequencing was performed with immunoSEQ multiplex PCR; in TCRdb, only in-frame clones are kept and a portion is missing. The D gene and trimming were derived from the DNA, and the V and J assignments and clone size from that table. This sample carries 330,000 or so clones, 92% of them seen once, and the ten largest clones take around 20%. Unmatched junction bases numbered 21, after V lost 4 bases and J lost 3 bases. This CDR3 is 19 amino acids long. Per the germline V gene, CDR1 is SGHTS and CDR2 is YDEGEE. In terms of age and location, participants ranged from roughly 18 to 90 years and lived in about 25 US areas. Participant reports of clinical history set cohort assignment. Resolution of symptoms, clearance, or two negative PCRs was present in recovered Cohort 3 donors.

V is TRBV5-8 and J is TRBJ1-1; 7 nucleotides align to TRBD1. The material sequenced was PBMCs or T cells enriched from blood (not recorded which). The TCR was taken from a woman aged 25 to 45 who had recovered from COVID-19. The CDR3 sequence: CASSPNEKKQGVGHTEAFF. In DNA form, the CDR3 reads TGTGCCAGCAGCCCGAATGAGAAAAAGCAGGGGGTTGGGCACACTGAAGCTTTCTTT.